Listed below are T cell receptor beta chains from one sample, sequenced in a study of vaccination effects on CD4 cells after COVID-19. Sequencing used immunoSEQ multiplex PCR; TCRdb keeps in-frame clones, though not all of them. The table shows tens of thousands of clones, with roughly four fifths occurring only once. Their cognate antigens are unknown. The sequencing used CD4+ T cells from PBMCs cultured with SARS-CoV-2 spike peptides, collected after COVID-19 vaccination. These receptors were taken from a human donor who received a COVID-19 vaccine. Some clones in this sample may be carry-over from other donors' samples. Each CDR3 is given with its conserved first and last residue. D genes are given only for firm matches. Not every row has a clone size; where given, it reads once, few, many or a size class.

>NA|once|13|TRBV7-2|TRBJ1-5
TGTGCCAGCAGCGTAGGGGTATATCAGCCCCAGCATTTT
CASSVGVYQPQHF
>NA|NA|18|TRBV4-1|TRBJ1-3
TGCGCCAGCAGCCAAGAGGGGCAGGTCGCCTTCTCTGGAAACACCATATATTTT
CASSQEGQVAFSGNTIYF
>NA|NA|13|TRBV27|TRBJ1-5
TGTGCCAGCAGTTCCTATAGCAATCAGCCCCAGCATTTT
CASSSYSNQPQHF
>NA|NA|14|TRBV7-2|TRBJ2-3
TGTGCCAGCAGCTTAGCGCCTAACACAGATACGCAGTATTTT
CASSLAPNTDTQYF
>TRBD1|NA|17|TRBV5-1|TRBJ1-2
TGCGCCAGCAGCTTGGACGGACAGGCCCTTTCTAACTATGGCTACACCTTC
CASSLDGQALSNYGYTF
>NA|NA|12|TRBV20-1|TRBJ2-1
TGCAGTGCTAGTCGCTCCGGGACAGAGCAGTTCTTC
CSASRSGTEQFF
>NA|NA|11|TRBV6-2/TRBV6-3|TRBJ1-1
TGTGCCAGCAGTTGGTACACTGAAGCTTTCTTT
CASSWYTEAFF
>NA|NA|15|TRBV12-5|TRBJ2-4
TGTGCTAGTGGTTTGTCGGGGATAACGAAAAACATTCAGTACTTC
CASGLSGITKNIQYF
>TRBD1|NA|15|TRBV12-5|TRBJ2-4
TGTGCTAGTGGTTTGTTTGGGACAGCGGAAAACATTCAGTACTTC
CASGLFGTAENIQYF
>NA|NA|14|TRBV18|TRBJ1-4
TGTGCCAGCTCACCAGGGAGTTTCGACGAAAAACTGTTTTTT
CASSPGSFDEKLFF
>NA|NA|15|TRBV24-1|TRBJ2-1
TGTGCCACCAGTGATTTCGGGTGGGGGGATGGTGAGCAGTTCTTC
CATSDFGWGDGEQFF
>NA|NA|15|TRBV10-2|TRBJ1-5
TGCGCCAGCACTGGGCAGTTCGTCTATAATCAGCCCCAGCATTTT
CASTGQFVYNQPQHF
>NA|NA|18|TRBV24-1|TRBJ2-3
TGTGCCACCAGTGATCCGTCTACCCCTGGCACGCGCACAGATACGCAGTATTTT
CATSDPSTPGTRTDTQYF
>TRBD1|NA|14|TRBV6-5|TRBJ2-1
TGTGCCAGCAGGGGGACAGGGGGATACAATGAGCAGTTCTTC
CASRGTGGYNEQFF
>TRBD1|once|15|TRBV27|TRBJ2-5
TGTGCCAGCAGTTTGGGACAGGGAATGGTAGAGACCCAGTACTTC
CASSLGQGMVETQYF
>TRBD1|NA|15|TRBV2|TRBJ2-3
TGTGCCAGCAAAAAGGGGACAGAGTACACAGATACGCAGTATTTT
CASKKGTEYTDTQYF
>TRBD1|NA|14|TRBV6-4|TRBJ1-1
TGTGCCAGCAGTGTGAGGGACAGGGGGACTGAAGCTTTCTTT
CASSVRDRGTEAFF
>NA|NA|15|TRBV28|TRBJ1-6
TGTGCCACCATAAGGGGAGAATGGGCGGGTTCACCCCTCCACTTT
CATIRGEWAGSPLHF
>NA|NA|14|TRBV5-1|TRBJ2-1
TGCGCCAGCAGCTCAGGGGGGGGCCTTATTGAGCAGTTCTTC
CASSSGGGLIEQFF
>NA|NA|15|TRBV5-1|TRBJ2-5
TGCGCCAGCAGCTTGGCGTCCCAGGGTACCGAGACCCAGTACTTC
CASSLASQGTETQYF
>TRBD1|NA|16|TRBV3-1/TRBV3-2|TRBJ1-3
TGTGCCAGCAGCCGCGGACAGGGGATCTCTGGAAACACCATATATTTT
CASSRGQGISGNTIYF
>NA|NA|13|TRBV18|TRBJ1-5
TGTGCCAGCTCACTAGAGAGCAATCAGCCCCAGCATTTT
CASSLESNQPQHF
>NA|NA|15|TRBV5-1|TRBJ2-6
TGCGCCAGCAGCTACCTCAGCTCTGGGGCCAACGTCCTGACTTTC
CASSYLSSGANVLTF
>NA|NA|17|TRBV10-1|TRBJ2-5
TGCGCCAGCAGTGAGTTCTCTCTCGAGGGGGTGCGAGAGACCCAGTACTTC
CASSEFSLEGVRETQYF